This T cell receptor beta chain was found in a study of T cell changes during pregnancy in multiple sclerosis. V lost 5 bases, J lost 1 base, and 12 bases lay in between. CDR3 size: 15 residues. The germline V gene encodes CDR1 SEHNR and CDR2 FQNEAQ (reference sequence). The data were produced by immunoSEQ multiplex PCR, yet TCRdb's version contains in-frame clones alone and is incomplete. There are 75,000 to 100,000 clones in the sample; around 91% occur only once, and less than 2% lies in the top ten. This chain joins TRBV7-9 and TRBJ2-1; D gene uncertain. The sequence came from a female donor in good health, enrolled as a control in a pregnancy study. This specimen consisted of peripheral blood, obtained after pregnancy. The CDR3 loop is CASSLRLESYNEQFF. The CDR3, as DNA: TGTGCCAGCAGCCTTAGACTGGAGTCCTACAATGAGCAGTTCTTC.